The clone carrying this T cell receptor beta chain came up many times. The antigen is undetermined. This sample's time point: newly diagnosed GD, antithyroid drugs for less than 3 months. RNA extracted from PBMCs served as the sequencing template. CDR3 regions were amplified by Arm-PCR using iRepertoire HTBI primers to build TCR beta libraries. TCRdb reprocessed the multiplex PCR reads with MiXCR, giving one entry per CDR3 protein. The sample comprises around 400,000 distinct CDR3 sequences, 12% of which are singletons, and 18% rests with the top ten. This sample stems from a study of regulatory T cells in long-lasting Graves disease. Findings and caveats of the study: TRBV28, TRBJ1-2 and TRBJ2-5 were segments that persistent disease favored.

Per the germline V gene, CDR1 is SGDLS and CDR2 is YYNGEE. The CDR3 length is 15 residues. V lost 5 bases, J lost 3 bases, and 15 bases lay in between. Another study also made use of these data, one on T cells in Graves' hyperthyroidism and ophthalmopathy. That paper states: Participants, patients aged 18 to 65, had newly diagnosed hyperthyroidism with a duration under 2 months.

The sequenced sample was peripheral blood mononuclear cells (PBMCs), obtained at new diagnosis, from a patient treated with antithyroid drugs. This clonotype was obtained from a woman between 18 and 30 years old with Graves disease. The chain joins TRBV9 to TRBJ2-1; unclear D gene. The CDR3 loop reads CASRQKKWYYNEQFF. The CDR3 coding sequence is TGTGCCAGCAGGCAAAAAAAGTGGTACTACAATGAGCAGTTCTTC.